The next 14 T cell receptor beta chains were all read from a single sample in a study of CXCR3-negative and CXCR3-positive naive CD8 T cells. The study's findings and limits: The TRB CDR3s that CXCR3-positive naive cells carried were more hydrophobic than those of CXCR3-negative naive cells.

UMI-tagged TRB cDNA libraries were built via 5' RACE. TCRdb reworked the 5' RACE reads into one entry per CDR3 protein, no DNA. This sample's clone table lists under 150,000 distinct CDR3 sequences. Antigens for these TCRs are unknown. The sequenced material came from naive CXCR3+ CD8+ T cells from blood. The subset was: CD45RO-CCR7+CD27+CD95- naive CD8+ T cells expressing CXCR3 (TNR3+). All receptors come from a human donor in good health. Some clones in this sample may be carry-over from other donors' samples.

The V and J genes are TRBV6-5 and TRBJ2-7; TCRdb outputs TRBD1, but without DNA this stays unchecked. The germline gives CDR1 MNHEY, CDR2 SVGAGI. This CDR3 comprises 13 residues. CDR3 amino acids: CASSYGTGAEQYF.

CDR3 sequence reads: CSVEAPGERGTEAFF. The chain employs TRBV29-1 and TRBJ1-1; TCRdb proposes TRBD1, but this gene call is untestable without DNA. CDR3 length: 15 residues. Germline V gene lookup returns CDR1 SQVTM and CDR2 ANQGSEA. The entire variable domain, with the rest obtained from reference TRBV29-1 and TRBJ1-1, is as follows: SAVISQKPSRDICQRGTSLTIQCQVDSQVTMMFWYRQQPGQSLTLIATANQGSEATYESGFVIDKFPISRPNLTFSTLTVSNMSPEDSSIYLCSVEAPGERGTEAFFGQGTRLTVV.

V gene TRBV7-6 combines with J gene TRBJ2-5; TCRdb's assignment of TRBD1 cannot be checked, as there is no DNA. In germline, CDR1 is SGHVS, CDR2 FNYEAQ. The CDR3 is made up of 16 amino acids. The CDR3: CASSLAGILAGETQYF.

This rearrangement joins TRBV11-3 to TRBJ1-2. The CDR3 is 12 amino acids. Per the germline V gene, CDR1 is SGHNT and CDR2 is YENEEA. The CDR3 is CASSPRGNGYTF.

The V call is TRBV6-2 or TRBV6-3, the J call TRBJ2-3; there is no DNA to check the TCRdb D call of TRBD2. CDR1 is MNHEY, CDR2 SVGEGT, per germline. The CDR3 has 18 amino acids. The CDR3 loop reads CASSYLPASGLNTDTQYF.

The chain recombines TRBV7-2 with TRBJ2-3; with no DNA, the TCRdb D assignment of TRBD1 cannot be verified. Looked up from germline, CDR1 is SGHTA and CDR2 is FQGNSA. The CDR3 contains 15 residues. The CDR3 protein is CASSLTGPSTDTQYF.

The rearrangement links TRBV5-1 to TRBJ2-5. From germline, CDR1 is SGHRS and CDR2 YFSETQ. The CDR3 contains 15 residues. The CDR3 is CASSLASTAQETQYF.

V is TRBV20-1 and J is TRBJ2-3; TCRdb's D call of TRBD2 is untestable without DNA. Germline values: CDR1 DFQATT, CDR2 SNEGSKA (reference sequence). The CDR3 spans 17 residues. The CDR3 here is CSARDLVPVGPMDTQYF.

The CDR3 is CASSFRDSTSYEQYF. The chain recombines TRBV7-6 with TRBJ2-7; without DNA, the TCRdb call of TRBD1 cannot be checked. Germline V gene lookup returns CDR1 SGHVS and CDR2 FNYEAQ. The CDR3 is 15 amino acids.

The gene calls are TRBV20-1 and TRBJ2-7. The CDR3 extends over 15 amino acids. From germline, CDR1 is DFQATT and CDR2 SNEGSKA (reference sequence). CDR3 region: CSARDEASLLYEQYF.

The chain is built from TRBV29-1 and TRBJ2-7; TCRdb gives TRBD1 as the D gene, but with no DNA this cannot be confirmed. The CDR3 has 14 residues. CDR1 SQVTM and CDR2 ANQGSEA come from the germline V gene. The CDR3 loop is CSVARDRGRLEQYF.

The chain couples TRBV7-9 to TRBJ2-3; lacking DNA, the TRBD1 call made by TCRdb goes unchecked. CDR3 length: 16 residues. CDR1 is SEHNR, CDR2 FQNEAQ, per germline (reference sequence). CDR3 loop: CASRQGGPVPEDTQYF.

The chain joins TRBV3-1 to TRBJ2-1; there is no DNA to check the TCRdb D call of TRBD2. This CDR3 is 17 amino acids long. CDR1 is LGHDT, CDR2 YNNKEL, per germline (reference sequence). The CDR3 loop reads CASSLGLAGLIFNEQFF.

The chain employs TRBV5-1 and TRBJ1-3. Per the germline V gene, CDR1 is SGHRS and CDR2 is YFSETQ. This CDR3 is 14 amino acids long. CDR3 amino acids: CASSLAETGNTIYF.